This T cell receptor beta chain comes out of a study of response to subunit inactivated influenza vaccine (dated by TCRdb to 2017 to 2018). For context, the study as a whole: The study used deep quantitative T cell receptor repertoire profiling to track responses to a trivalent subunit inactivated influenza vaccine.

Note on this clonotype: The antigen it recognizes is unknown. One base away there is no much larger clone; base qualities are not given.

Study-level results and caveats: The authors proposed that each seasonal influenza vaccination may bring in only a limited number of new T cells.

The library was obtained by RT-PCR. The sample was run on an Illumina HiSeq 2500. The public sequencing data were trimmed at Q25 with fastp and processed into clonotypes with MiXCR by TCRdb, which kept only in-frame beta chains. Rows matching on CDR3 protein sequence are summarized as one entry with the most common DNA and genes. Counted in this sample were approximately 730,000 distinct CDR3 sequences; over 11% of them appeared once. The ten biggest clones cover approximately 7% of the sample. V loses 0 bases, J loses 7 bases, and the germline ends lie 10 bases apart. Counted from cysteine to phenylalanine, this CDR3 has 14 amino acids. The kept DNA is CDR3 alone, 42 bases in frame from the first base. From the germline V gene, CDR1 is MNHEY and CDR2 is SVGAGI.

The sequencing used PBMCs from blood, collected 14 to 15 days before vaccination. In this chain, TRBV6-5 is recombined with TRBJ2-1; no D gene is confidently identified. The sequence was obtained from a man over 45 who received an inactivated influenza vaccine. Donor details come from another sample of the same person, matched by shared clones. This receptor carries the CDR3 CASSYSPNGNEQFF. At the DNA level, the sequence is TGTGCCAGCAGTTACTCCCCCAATGGGAATGAGCAGTTCTTC.